Listed here are 7 T cell receptor beta chains from one sample, sequenced in a study of graft-versus-host responses after intestinal transplantation. Here immunoSEQ multiplex PCR was the method, and the copy in TCRdb shows in-frame clones only, minus some. The sample shows approximately 74,000 clones, about nine tenths of them seen only once. The source was PBMCs, collected 98 days after intestinal transplantation. The receptors derive from a human patient who received an intestinal transplant, so some T cells may come from the graft donor.

The chain employs TRBV7-4 and TRBJ2-7; D uncertain. V was trimmed by 7 bases and J by 3 bases, leaving 25 bases between them. Germline V gives CDR1 SGHVT, CDR2 SQSDAQ. CDR3 size: 17 residues. Here the CDR3 reads CASTRPPYKGWVYEQYF. The CDR3, as DNA: TGTGCCAGCACCCGCCCCCCTTACAAGGGTTGGGTCTACGAGCAGTACTTC.

This chain uses TRBV11-1 with TRBJ2-1; D remains unclear. In germline, CDR1 is SGHAT, CDR2 FQDESV (reference sequence). Trimming left V 0 bases short and J 2 bases short, with 5 bases between. This CDR3 region has 14 residues. The CDR3 loop is CASSLANAYNEQFF. CDR3 sequence (DNA): TGTGCCAGCAGCTTAGCGAACGCCTACAATGAGCAGTTCTTC. The entire variable domain, with the rest obtained from reference TRBV11-1 and TRBJ2-1, is as follows: EAEVAQSPRYKITEKSQAVAFWCDPISGHATLYWYRQILGQGPELLVQFQDESVVDDSQLPKDRFSAERLKGVDSTLKIQPAELGDSAMYLCASSLANAYNEQFFGPGTRLTVL.

This chain links TRBV27 with TRBJ1-2; the D is unclear. Germline V gene data show CDR1 as MNHEY and CDR2 as SMNVEV (reference sequence). The CDR3 contains 9 residues. V dropped 4 bases and J dropped 8 bases, with 2 bases sitting between them. CDR3 nucleotide sequence: TGTGCCAGCAGTTGGGGCTACACCTTC. Its protein product is CASSWGYTF.

The chain has TRBV27 and TRBJ1-2, with 7 bases aligning to TRBD1. V was clipped by 4 bases and J by 4 bases; unmatched bases: 9. CDR1 is MNHEY and CDR2 is SMNVEV in the germline V gene (reference sequence). This CDR3 contains 15 residues. The CDR3 reads CASSSADREIYGYTF. CDR3 in DNA: TGTGCCAGCAGTTCCGCTGACAGGGAGATCTATGGCTACACCTTC.

The rearrangement joins TRBV4-2 to TRBJ1-1; possible D gene TRBD1, 6 bases. With 0 bases removed from V and 4 bases from J, the gap between germline ends came to 12 bases. Germline V gene sequence: CDR1 LGHNA, CDR2 YNFKEQ. This CDR3 region has 15 residues. The CDR3 nucleotides read TGTGCCAGCAGCCAAGATAACAGGGAAGGCACTGAAGCTTTCTTT. It is translated as CASSQDNREGTEAFF.

This clone appeared a few times. The chain uses TRBV6-5 and TRBJ1-6; no reliable D call. V was cut by 0 bases and J by 9 bases, with 12 bases left in between. This CDR3 is 15 amino acids long. Germline values: CDR1 MNHEY, CDR2 SVGAGI. The CDR3 nucleotides read TGTGCCAGCAGTTACTCGAAGGGAGGGAGTTCACCCCTCCACTTT. Its protein product is CASSYSKGGSSPLHF.

V gene TRBV6-4 combines with J gene TRBJ1-5, with TRBD1 as a possible D gene (6 bases). Between the trimmed V and J ends, which lost 3 bases and 4 bases, there was a span of 16 bases. CDR3 length: 16 amino acids. The germline gives CDR1 MRHNA, CDR2 SNTAGT. The CDR3 DNA sequence: TGTGCCAGCAGTGAGCTCGGGGGGCAGGAAAATCAGCCCCAGCATTTT. This codes for CASSELGGQENQPQHF.